This T cell receptor (beta chain) comes out of a study of cytomegalovirus exposure and HLA in healthy donors. This CDR3 contains 13 residues. The germline CDR1 and CDR2 sequences are LNHDA and SQIVND (reference sequence). After removal of 9 bases from V and 6 bases from J, the junction contained 4 bases not matched to a gene. The study ran its PCR with 60 Vbeta and 13 Jbeta primers. The table came from immunoSEQ multiplex PCR; TCRdb's copy has only in-frame clones and leaves some out. Of 95,000 to 150,000 clones listed, around four fifths are singletons. Specimen: PBMCs. J is TRBJ1-4 and V is TRBV19; 10 nucleotides align to TRBD1. The origin of this receptor is a woman aged 40 to 50 in good health and CMV-seronegative. The DNA of the CDR3 is TGTGCCAGCGGGACAGGGGTGCATGAAAAACTGTTTTTT. Translation: CASGTGVHEKLFF.